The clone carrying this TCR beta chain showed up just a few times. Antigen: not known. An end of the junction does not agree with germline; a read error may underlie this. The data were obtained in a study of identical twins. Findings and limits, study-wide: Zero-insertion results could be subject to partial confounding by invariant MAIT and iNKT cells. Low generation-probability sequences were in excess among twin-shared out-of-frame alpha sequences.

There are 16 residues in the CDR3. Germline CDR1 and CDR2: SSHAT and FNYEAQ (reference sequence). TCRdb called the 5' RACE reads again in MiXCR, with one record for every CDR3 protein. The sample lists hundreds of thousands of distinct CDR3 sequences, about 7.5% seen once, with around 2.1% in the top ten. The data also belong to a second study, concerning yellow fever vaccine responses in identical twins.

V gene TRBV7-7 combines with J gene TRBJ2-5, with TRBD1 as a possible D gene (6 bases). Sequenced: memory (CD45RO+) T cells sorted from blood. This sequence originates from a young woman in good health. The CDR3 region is CASSLGLRTDQETQYF. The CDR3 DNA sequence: TGTGCTAGCAGCTTAGGGTTGAGGACAGACCAAGAGACCCAGTACTTC.